This T cell receptor beta chain is from a study of T-cell memory formation after mild COVID-19 (TCRdb year 2021). The study in broad terms: Most TCR sequence clusters were specific to one of the two donors. In two donors, T-cell clones that expanded and contracted after mild COVID-19 were followed by sequencing TCRalpha and TCRbeta repertoires longitudinally. Two young, previously healthy adult volunteers, one female and one male, were included in the cohort. Points the paper makes about the study in general: Only two mild cases were covered in the study, and larger cohorts including severe cases with pre-infection samples were considered necessary. SARS-CoV-2 specificity of the second-wave clones peaking on day 37 was not confirmed. Contracting CD4+ clones were located mainly in the CM and EM memory subsets, whereas CD8+ clones were found to be enriched in EMRA. Clones that contracted from day 15 to 85 showed balanced CD4/CD8 phenotypes, whereas a second wave of clones that expanded from day 15 to 37 leaned towards CD4+. Some responding clones were detected in pre-infection memory, which suggested that pre-existing cross-reactive memory T cells had joined the SARS-CoV-2 response.

PBMCs were isolated by Ficoll-Paque density gradient centrifugation. From the cysteine up to the phenylalanine, the CDR3 has a length of 20 residues. The entry retains the CDR3 DNA only, 60 bases that are in frame from base 1. Germline trimming amounts to 5 bases on V and 1 base on J, with 14 as the count of junction bases outside the gene matches. CDR1 and CDR2, per the germline V gene, are SGHTA and FQGNSA. For sequencing, an Illumina NovaSeq 6000 was employed. TCRalpha and TCRbeta cDNA libraries were constructed by 5'RACE with constant-segment primers, with sample barcodes and unique molecular identifiers being introduced. Trizol reagent was used to extract RNA from every sample. Libraries were amplified in two PCR steps, with a second sample barcode and Illumina TruSeq adapters added in the second step. The libraries were sequenced on an Illumina NovaSeq using 2 x 150 bp paired-end reads. The original pipeline was this. Reads were demultiplexed and collapsed into UMI-guided consensus sequences with migec v1.2.7. Using mixcr v2.1.11, UMI consensuses were aligned to TRA and TRB V and J templates and then assembled into clonotypes. A clonotype was counted as expanded or contracted only if both edgeR and NoisET called the change significant, with noise models trained on biological replicates. For edgeR calls, a false discovery rate-adjusted p below 0.01 and a log2 fold-change threshold of 1 were applied. As an exploratory analysis of dynamics, PCA with hierarchical clustering was applied to max-normalized trajectories of the 1000 most abundant clonotypes. Each responding clone was given a CD4 or CD8 phenotype based on the CD4+ and CD8+ repertoires, which had been sequenced separately. The public reads were quality trimmed at Q25 with fastp and then assembled into clones with MiXCR by TCRdb, keeping productive beta chains. A single entry per CDR3 protein holds the most common genes and DNA from its merged rows. None of the V and J calls come from the authors' own analysis; TCRdb made them. This sample holds approximately 410,000 distinct CDR3 sequences; less than 25% were observed only once. The ten largest clones represent under 15% of the sample.

This clonotype was seen only a few times. Its recognized antigen is unknown. Per-base qualities were not stored, and no clone one base away is much larger. The sequencing sample was made of PBMCs or a T cell subset sorted from them (not recorded which). The chain was built from TRBV7-2 and TRBJ2-5, with 15 junctional bases fitting TRBD2. This receptor was identified in an adult woman who had mild COVID-19 (a few samples of this study predate the infection). The sample titles of this study are shuffled in the database, so cell type and time point are left out; the donor was told from shared clones. The CDR3 protein: CASSLWGLAGGGTLQETQYF. DNA sequence: TGTGCCAGCAGCCTATGGGGACTAGCGGGAGGTGGAACCCTCCAAGAGACCCAGTACTTC.